This T cell receptor (beta chain) was captured by sequencing in a study of blood T cell repertoires in COVID-19. Study background: Samples of COVID-19 (acute and convalescent) were obtained from the United States, Italy and Spain. Sources were T cells, B-cell-depleted T cells, or PBMCs; the material itself was cDNA or gDNA.

The CDR3 sequence is 15 residues long. Trimming cost V 2 bases and J 8 bases; bases outside gene matches: 7. The germline CDR1 and CDR2 sequences are PRHDT and FYEKMQ (reference sequence). Authors' analysis steps: Amplification of reference gene primers was used by the study to estimate nucleated cell counts. Sequencing was performed with immunoSEQ multiplex PCR; in TCRdb, only in-frame clones are kept and a portion is missing. V, J and clone size derive from that table, while D and trimming were established from the DNA sequence. The data hold tens of thousands of clones, with 82% observed a single time.

V usage is TRBV13 and J usage is TRBJ1-4; the match to TRBD1 covers 8 bases. The origin of this receptor is a woman aged 55-75 years with acute or convalescent COVID-19. Sequencing was performed on peripheral blood. The CDR3 loop is CASSLRGQGGEKLFF. The CDR3 DNA is TGTGCCAGCAGCTTACGCGGACAGGGTGGAGAAAAACTGTTTTTT.